A single sample gave rise to the 8 T cell receptor beta chains below, sequenced in a study of blood T cells in healthy people across ages (dated by TCRdb to between 2014 and 2016). The receptor library was made with 5' RACE. Instrument used: Illumina HiSeq 2500. A second PCR of 7 to 11 cycles was performed with a sample-barcoded 5' primer and a J-beta primer mix. The public reads were run again by TCRdb, first through fastp at Q25 and then through MiXCR, and only productive beta chains were kept. Rows are combined by CDR3 protein, so each entry shows the most common genes and DNA. This sample lists about 1,000,000 distinct CDR3 sequences; less than 50% were detected once. Under 20% of the sample is taken by the ten largest. The sample was blood. The receptors stem from a woman aged 60-75 years in good health.

The rearrangement uses TRBV18 and TRBJ2-1; D may correspond to TRBD1 or TRBD2 (6 bases each). Germline V gene sequence: CDR1 KGHSH, CDR2 LQKENI. The ends were cut back, 2 bases at V and 13 bases at J, with 21 bases in the middle. The CDR3 runs to 15 residues. The CDR3 DNA is TGTGCCAGCTCACCAGGATATCACAGGGAGGAGACCCAGTTCTTC. Encoded protein: CASSPGYHREETQFF.

The V call is TRBV20-1, the J call TRBJ2-1; 9 bases are a match to TRBD2. The end of the DNA aligns better with TRBJ2-7, so the J call may be wrong. Germline V CDR1 and CDR2: DFQATT, SNEGSKA (reference sequence). CDR3 size: 16 residues. The CDR3 sequence: CSARSGLAGNPNEQYF. The CDR3 DNA sequence: TGCAGTGCTAGATCCGGGCTAGCGGGAAATCCCAATGAGCAGTACTTC.

This clonotype has only a few counts. The chain recombines TRBV9 with TRBJ2-7; a possible D gene is TRBD2 (6 bases). Germline loops: CDR1 SGDLS, CDR2 YYNGEE. V was trimmed by 2 bases and J by 6 bases, leaving 12 bases between them. This CDR3 has 13 residues. The CDR3 reads CASSVGGGPEQYF. CDR3 DNA: TGTGCCAGCAGCGTTGGGGGAGGTCCCGAGCAGTACTTC.

The chain couples TRBV9 to TRBJ2-4; the match to TRBD2 covers 14 bases. The tail of the sequence fits TRBJ2-7 better, so the J call may be wrong. This CDR3 contains 16 residues. Germline loops: CDR1 SGDLS, CDR2 YYNGEE. For the CDR3, the DNA is TGTGCCAGCAGCGAGACTAGCGGGAGGGTGAACCACGAGCAGTACTTC. Its protein product is CASSETSGRVNHEQYF.

This chain joins TRBV20-1 and TRBJ2-7; 8 bases fit TRBD2. This CDR3 has 16 amino acids. J gave up 5 bases and V 6 bases, and 18 bases lay outside the gene matches. CDR1 DFQATT and CDR2 SNEGSKA come from the germline V gene (reference sequence). CDR3 residues: CSANPLGREGSHEQYF. The CDR3 DNA is TGCAGTGCGAACCCCCTGGGCCGGGAGGGTTCCCACGAGCAGTACTTC.

Only a few counts were recorded for this clonotype. This rearrangement joins TRBV20-1 to TRBJ2-7; no clear D. Germline lookup yields CDR1 DFQATT and CDR2 SNEGSKA (reference sequence). Trimming shortened V by 0 bases and J by 2 bases, and 23 bases separated the two germline ends. The CDR3 has 18 residues. The CDR3 DNA reads as TGCAGTGCTAGAGATGCTCCACTTCGAACACCGTTAACCTACGAGCAGTACTTC. Amino acid sequence: CSARDAPLRTPLTYEQYF.

This clonotype was detected once. This CDR3 is CASNSVDGPGLAKNIQYF. The CDR3 DNA is TGTGCCAGCAACTCCGTCGACGGGCCAGGGCTAGCCAAAAACATTCAGTACTTC. This chain uses TRBV7-9 with TRBJ2-4; TRBD1 might be the D (5 bases). The CDR3 totals 18 residues. V was clipped by 7 bases and J by 0 bases, with 22 bases between them. In germline, CDR1 is SEHNR, CDR2 FQNEAQ (reference sequence).

This chain uses TRBV20-1 with TRBJ2-2; tentative D call: TRBD2 (5 bases). This CDR3 is built from 15 residues. Germline V lookup: CDR1 DFQATT, CDR2 SNEGSKA (reference sequence). Trimming left V 3 bases short and J 5 bases short, with 16 bases between. The chain's CDR3 is CSASSTEARTGELFF. As DNA, the CDR3 is TGCAGTGCTAGCTCGACGGAGGCGAGGACCGGGGAGCTGTTTTTT.